These 31 T cell receptor beta chains came from one sample sequenced in a study of shared clonotypes between healthy human individuals. The assay was immunoSEQ multiplex PCR, and TCRdb's table has in-frame clones only and misses some. Of approximately 710,000 clones listed, 90% are singletons. Sequences were obtained from memory CD8+ T cells from PBMCs. The subset was: CD45RO+ cells pooled with CCR7-negative TemRA cells. The receptor set was obtained from a man between 18 and 29 years old in good health. Some clones in this sample may be carry-over from other donors' samples.

This clone was recorded once. This chain links TRBV10-2 with TRBJ2-2; unclear D gene. The germline V gene encodes CDR1 WSHSY and CDR2 SAAADI. This CDR3 is built from 15 residues. Trimming left V 4 bases short and J 5 bases short, with 14 bases between. The CDR3 is CASSAYRASTGELFF. CDR3 DNA sequence: TGCGCCAGCAGTGCGTATAGGGCCAGTACCGGGGAGCTGTTTTTT.

The rearrangement links TRBV15 to TRBJ1-1; tentative D call: TRBD1 (5 bases). The V gene lost 4 bases and the J gene lost 5 bases, with 14 bases spanning the gap. Per the germline V gene, CDR1 is LNHNV and CDR2 is YYDKDF (reference sequence). The length of the CDR3 is 14 residues. CDR3 protein: CATSTSRGRTEAFF. The CDR3 DNA follows: TGTGCCACCAGCACAAGCCGGGGGAGGACTGAAGCTTTCTTT.

V gene TRBV7-9 combines with J gene TRBJ2-1; TRBD1 matches at 10 bases. Germline V gene lookup returns CDR1 SEHNR and CDR2 FQNEAQ (reference sequence). This CDR3 region has 17 residues. V lost 5 bases to trimming and J lost 11 bases; unmatched junction nucleotides: 18. This chain's CDR3 is CASSPPGRDRGYQKQFF. CDR3 in DNA: TGTGCCAGCAGCCCCCCTGGCCGGGACAGGGGTTATCAGAAGCAGTTCTTC. Drawing the rest from reference TRBV7-9 and TRBJ2-1, the complete variable domain is DTGVSQNPRHKITKRGQNVTFRCDPISEHNRLYWYRQTLGQGPEFLTYFQNEAQLEKSRLLSDRFSAERPKGSFSTLEIQRTEQGDSAMYLCASSPPGRDRGYQKQFFGPGTRLTVL.

The chain recombines TRBV27 with TRBJ2-1; 7 bases agree with TRBD2. V lost 4 bases, J lost 0 bases, and 6 bases stayed unmatched. The germline V gene has CDR1 MNHEY and CDR2 SMNVEV (reference sequence). This CDR3 spans 16 amino acids. CDR3 bases: TGTGCCAGCAGTTACACGGCGGGAGACTCCTACAATGAGCAGTTCTTC. It is translated as CASSYTAGDSYNEQFF.

The CDR3 loop reads CASQGGYSNQPQHF. In DNA form, the CDR3 reads TGTGCCTCACAGGGGGGATATAGCAATCAGCCCCAGCATTTT. The chain combines TRBV28 with TRBJ1-5; 8 bases align to TRBD1. Germline CDR1 reads MDHEN; CDR2 reads SYDVKM. The CDR3 is made up of 14 amino acids. V was pared by 11 bases and J by 0 bases, with 6 bases of the junction left unmatched.

The V and J genes are TRBV18 and TRBJ2-1; tentative D call: TRBD1 (5 bases). Trimming removed 0 bases from V and 4 bases from J, with 10 bases in between. The CDR3 spans 15 residues. Germline loops: CDR1 KGHSH, CDR2 LQKENI. The CDR3, as DNA: TGTGCCAGCTCACCACCGGGGCAGGTATACAATGAGCAGTTCTTC. Its protein product is CASSPPGQVYNEQFF.

The J gene is TRBJ2-7, the V gene TRBV2; a possible D gene is TRBD1 (6 bases). The CDR3 is 16 amino acids. V shed 8 bases and J shed 2 bases, with 22 bases lying between them. Germline V gene data show CDR1 as SNHLY and CDR2 as FYNNEI. The CDR3 DNA reads as TGTGCCAGCCTCGAAGTTGGTCCGACAGGTACCTACGAGCAGTACTTC. Amino acid sequence: CASLEVGPTGTYEQYF. Using reference TRBV2 and TRBJ2-7 for the parts outside the CDR3, the full variable domain is EPEVTQTPSHQVTQMGQEVILRCVPISNHLYFYWYRQILGQKVEFLVSFYNNEISEKSEIFDDQFSVERPDGSNFTLKIRSTKLEDSAMYFCASLEVGPTGTYEQYFGPGTRLTVT.

This sequence joins TRBV4-1 and TRBJ1-1, with D perhaps matching TRBD1 (6 bases). Germline V gene data show CDR1 as MGHRA and CDR2 as YSYEKL. Trimming left V 5 bases short and J 3 bases short, with 19 bases between. The CDR3 covers 16 residues. CDR3 sequence reads: CASSGEEQGSDTEAFF. The CDR3 DNA sequence: TGCGCCAGCAGCGGAGAAGAACAGGGATCCGACACTGAAGCTTTCTTT.

The chain carries TRBV7-6 and TRBJ2-1, with D unclear. V was cut by 5 bases and J by 2 bases, with 16 bases left in between. CDR1 and CDR2 from the germline V gene are SGHVS and FNYEAQ. The CDR3 is 16 residues long. In DNA, the CDR3 is TGTGCCAGCAGCCTATTCGGCACAGCGACCTACAATGAGCAGTTCTTC. It translates to CASSLFGTATYNEQFF.

CDR3 in amino acids: CASSSRTGKEHTEAFF. The CDR3 DNA reads TGTGCCAGCAGTTCTCGGACAGGAAAGGAGCACACTGAAGCTTTCTTT. J is TRBJ1-1 and V is TRBV28; 7 nucleotides match TRBD1. J gave up 3 bases and V 4 bases, and 11 bases lay outside the gene matches. Looked up from germline, CDR1 is MDHEN and CDR2 is SYDVKM. The CDR3 runs to 16 residues.

The gene calls are TRBV6-5 and TRBJ2-2; 8 bases are shared with TRBD2. With 2 bases clipped from V and 6 bases from J, the junction kept 5 bases outside the gene matches. CDR1 and CDR2 (germline): MNHEY, SVGAGI. This CDR3 has 15 amino acids. The chain's CDR3 is CASSYNGGVAGELFF. The CDR3 DNA follows: TGTGCCAGCAGTTACAACGGGGGGGTGGCCGGGGAGCTGTTTTTT.

The chain carries TRBV28 and TRBJ2-7; no clear D. The CDR3 extends over 15 amino acids. Trimming removed 3 bases from V and 4 bases from J, with 16 bases in between. CDR1 MDHEN and CDR2 SYDVKM come from the germline V gene. DNA of the CDR3: TGTGCCAGCAGTTTTTCGGTTGAGCTGGCGTACGAGCAGTACTTC. This gives the protein CASSFSVELAYEQYF.

The V call is TRBV27, the J call TRBJ1-1; 9 bases fit TRBD1. V dropped 2 bases and J dropped 5; count of bases not matched to a gene: 9. Germline CDR1 is MNHEY and CDR2 is SMNVEV (reference sequence). The CDR3 is made up of 16 amino acids. The CDR3 is CASSLHRDRAVTEAFF. CDR3 nucleotides: TGTGCCAGCAGTTTACACCGGGACAGGGCGGTGACTGAAGCTTTCTTT.

The CDR3 DNA reads as TGTGCCAGCAGTCCTAAAACAAATTATGGCTACACCTTC. Translating gives CASSPKTNYGYTF. This sequence joins TRBV28 and TRBJ1-2; the D is unclear. The CDR3 totals 13 residues. The ends were cut back, 5 bases at V and 5 bases at J, with 12 bases in the middle. Per the germline V gene, CDR1 is MDHEN and CDR2 is SYDVKM.

The J gene is TRBJ1-1, the V gene TRBV11-2; a possible D gene is TRBD1 (5 bases). This CDR3 contains 15 residues. In germline, CDR1 is SGHAT, CDR2 FQNNGV. The ends were cut back, 0 bases at V and 0 bases at J, with 8 bases in the middle. The CDR3 loop reads CASSLEWGMNTEAFF. DNA for the CDR3: TGTGCCAGCAGCTTAGAATGGGGGATGAACACTGAAGCTTTCTTT.

The gene calls are TRBV7-9 and TRBJ1-2; D is perhaps TRBD1 (5 bases). The V gene's germline CDR1 is SEHNR and CDR2 FQNEAQ (reference sequence). The CDR3 length is 13 residues. V shed 1 base and J shed 6 bases, with 9 bases lying between them. The CDR3 spells CASSLGGGNGYTF. CDR3 DNA sequence: TGTGCCAGCAGCTTAGGTGGGGGAAATGGCTACACCTTC.

This clone appeared a single time. The chain employs TRBV7-8 and TRBJ2-5; no definite D call. This CDR3 is built from 15 residues. Germline CDR1 reads SGHVS; CDR2 reads FQNEAQ. V was shortened by 3 bases and J by 5 bases, with 16 bases between the two germline ends. CDR3 DNA: TGTGCCAGCAGCTTGGGCGAACTGCTTCGGGAGACCCAGTACTTC. Encoded protein: CASSLGELLRETQYF.

The chain has TRBV6-1 and TRBJ2-1; TRBD2 is a possible D gene (6 bases). V shed 4 bases and J shed 4 bases, with 20 bases lying between them. The CDR3 totals 17 residues. The germline gives CDR1 MNHNS, CDR2 SASEGT. The CDR3 sequence: CASSVGRGRLLYNEQFF. The DNA of the CDR3 is TGTGCCAGCAGTGTAGGACGGGGGAGGTTATTGTACAATGAGCAGTTCTTC.

This clone has a single count. This chain connects TRBV10-2 to TRBJ2-5, with a tentative D call TRBD1 (5 bases). The closer fit of TRBJ2-7 to the DNA end suggests the J call may be wrong. Looked up from germline, CDR1 is WSHSY and CDR2 is SAAADI. The CDR3 contains 14 residues. The CDR3 DNA is TGCGCCAGCAGTGAATTGGTAGGGGCCTACGAGCAGTACTTC. It is translated as CASSELVGAYEQYF.

In regard to this clone: Additional DNA sequences in this sample encode the identical CDR3. The chain carries TRBV19 and TRBJ1-5; D gene ambiguous. The CDR3 has 15 amino acids. V was pared by 0 bases and J by 2 bases, with 8 bases between. Germline loops: CDR1 LNHDA, CDR2 SQIVND (reference sequence). In nucleotides, the CDR3 is TGTGCCAGTAGTATAGATCGTGAGGGCAATCAGCCCCAGCATTTT. Its protein product is CASSIDREGNQPQHF.

This clone was picked up one time. This chain links TRBV7-9 with TRBJ1-2; 7 bases align to TRBD1. The V and J ends lost 5 bases and 8 bases, in that order; junction bases with no gene match: 17. The CDR3 covers 16 residues. From germline, CDR1 is SEHNR and CDR2 FQNEAQ (reference sequence). CDR3 DNA: TGTGCCAGCAGCCAGTTGGGACAGACCCAGTTGGAGGGCTACACCTTC. It specifies CASSQLGQTQLEGYTF.

The chain has TRBV6-5 and TRBJ2-1, with 13 bases aligning to TRBD2. Germline V lookup: CDR1 MNHEY, CDR2 SVGAGI. This CDR3 contains 15 residues. Trimming removed 4 bases from V and 7 bases from J; junction bases left unmatched: 4. In DNA form, the CDR3 reads TGTGCCAGCAGTTGGACTAGCGGGAGAGGTAATGAGCAGTTCTTC. Residues: CASSWTSGRGNEQFF.

The chain couples TRBV28 to TRBJ2-7; 9 nucleotides agree with TRBD1. The CDR3 spans 16 residues. Germline V gene data show CDR1 as MDHEN and CDR2 as SYDVKM. The ends lost 4 bases at V and 4 bases at J; junction bases unmatched: 11. In DNA, the CDR3 is TGTGCCAGCAGTTCGGCCCGGGGACAGGGAGGATACGAGCAGTACTTC. Its translation: CASSSARGQGGYEQYF.

The V and J genes are TRBV2 and TRBJ1-4, with a weak D call TRBD1 (5 bases). This CDR3 is built from 13 residues. Per the germline V gene, CDR1 is SNHLY and CDR2 is FYNNEI. Between the trimmed V and J ends, which lost 5 bases and 9 bases, there was a span of 13 bases. The CDR3 sequence: CASSPWDGKKLFF. The CDR3 DNA is TGTGCCAGCAGTCCGTGGGACGGTAAAAAACTGTTTTTT.

This clone showed up just once. The genes are TRBV7-9 and TRBJ2-4; D is perhaps TRBD1 or TRBD2 (5 bases each). Trimming removed 4 bases at V and 0 bases at J, with 22 bases between. The CDR3 totals 19 residues. The germline V gene encodes CDR1 SEHNR and CDR2 FQNEAQ (reference sequence). The CDR3 DNA reads as TGTGCCAGCAGCTCCCTACTGGGGCCCGGCAGCGGAGCCAAAAACATTCAGTACTTC. It translates to CASSSLLGPGSGAKNIQYF.

The V and J genes are TRBV27 and TRBJ2-1; 13 bases fit TRBD2. Germline CDR1 reads MNHEY; CDR2 reads SMNVEV (reference sequence). This CDR3 region has 15 residues. V dropped 0 bases and J dropped 11; count of bases not matched to a gene: 4. DNA for the CDR3: TGTGCCAGCAGTTTATCAACTAGCGGGAGGGGAAAGCAGTTCTTC. This sequence encodes CASSLSTSGRGKQFF.

This sequence joins TRBV9 and TRBJ2-7, with 8 positions matching TRBD2. CDR1 is SGDLS, CDR2 YYNGEE, per germline. The CDR3 runs to 15 residues. The ends lost 2 bases at V and 3 bases at J; junction bases unmatched: 7. The CDR3 protein is CASSVTGGLVYEQYF. CDR3 nucleotide sequence: TGTGCCAGCAGCGTGACGGGAGGGCTCGTCTACGAGCAGTACTTC.

The rearrangement joins TRBV5-1 to TRBJ2-7; D unclear. This CDR3 is built from 13 residues. Germline assignment: CDR1 SGHRS and CDR2 YFSETQ. Trimming left V 0 bases short and J 9 bases short, with 13 bases between. The CDR3 spells CASSLGTEQGQYF. The CDR3, as DNA: TGCGCCAGCAGCTTGGGGACCGAACAAGGGCAGTACTTC. The complete variable domain, with remaining parts taken from reference TRBV5-1 and TRBJ2-7, reads KAGVTQTPRYLIKTRGQQVTLSCSPISGHRSVSWYQQTPGQGLQFLFEYFSETQRNKGNFPGRFSGRQFSNSRSEMNVSTLELGDSALYLCASSLGTEQGQYFGPGTRLTVT.

V usage is TRBV27 and J usage is TRBJ2-2; D is possibly TRBD2 (5 bases). The CDR3 covers 16 residues. V was clipped by 6 bases and J by 2 bases, with 16 bases between them. Germline CDR1 is MNHEY and CDR2 is SMNVEV (reference sequence). CDR3 DNA sequence: TGTGCCAGCAGCCTTCGGGCGGGTGGTAACACCGGGGAGCTGTTTTTT. Translated: CASSLRAGGNTGELFF.

In DNA, the CDR3 is TGCAGCGTTTATCTAGCCAAAAACATTCAGTACTTC. Its protein is CSVYLAKNIQYF. The chain joins TRBV29-1 to TRBJ2-4; the D is unclear. This CDR3 region has 12 residues. Trimming pared 5 bases from V and 0 bases from J, leaving 5 bases between. In germline, CDR1 is SQVTM, CDR2 ANQGSEA.

The V and J genes are TRBV27 and TRBJ2-2; 7 bases are a match to TRBD2. The CDR3 is 14 residues long. CDR1 and CDR2 (germline): MNHEY, SMNVEV (reference sequence). Trimming cost V 7 bases and J 5 bases; bases outside gene matches: 7. CDR3 in amino acids: CASTPRGETGELFF. The CDR3 nucleotides are TGTGCCAGCACCCCACGGGGGGAAACCGGGGAGCTGTTTTTT.